The next 20 T cell receptor beta chains were all read from a single sample in a study of blood T cell repertoires in COVID-19. The table came from immunoSEQ multiplex PCR; TCRdb's copy has only in-frame clones and leaves some out. In the table there are fewer than 300,000 clones, 70% to 90% of which are singletons. Input material: PBMCs or T cells enriched from blood (not recorded which). The receptors stem from a woman in her 30s who had recovered from COVID-19.

The chain carries TRBV7-6 and TRBJ2-7, with TRBD1 matching 9 bases. Germline V gives CDR1 SGHVS, CDR2 FNYEAQ. V was clipped by 5 bases and J by 2 bases; unmatched bases: 4. This CDR3 spans 14 amino acids. CDR3 in amino acids: CASSRTGEAYEQYF. The CDR3 DNA sequence: TGTGCCAGCAGCCGGACAGGGGAGGCCTACGAGCAGTACTTC.

V usage is TRBV12-5 and J usage is TRBJ2-7, with TRBD2 identical over 14 bases. Unmatched junction bases numbered 18, after V lost 7 bases and J lost 4 bases. This CDR3 comprises 19 residues. From germline, CDR1 is LGHNT and CDR2 FRNRAP. CDR3 in amino acids: CASALIPGTSGRQAYEQYF. In nucleotides, the CDR3 is TGTGCTAGTGCCCTGATTCCCGGGACTAGCGGGAGACAGGCGTACGAGCAGTACTTC.

The chain uses TRBV28 and TRBJ2-3; 8 bases align to TRBD2. The J segment lost 2 bases and the V segment lost 6 bases, leaving 7 bases of the junction unmatched. Per the germline V gene, CDR1 is MDHEN and CDR2 is SYDVKM. This CDR3 has 15 amino acids. CDR3 nucleotides: TGTGCCAGCAGCCGGGAGGGCCGGAACACAGATACGCAGTATTTT. Amino acid sequence: CASSREGRNTDTQYF.

The chain carries TRBV2 and TRBJ1-2; tentatively, D is TRBD1 (6 bases). The CDR3 runs 12 residues. Germline V gene sequence: CDR1 SNHLY, CDR2 FYNNEI. V was cut by 6 bases and J by 4 bases, with 9 bases left in between. The CDR3 bases are TGTGCCAGCAGAGCGGACAGCTATGGCTACACCTTC. Protein product: CASRADSYGYTF.

The J gene is TRBJ2-6, the V gene TRBV27; 7 nucleotides agree with TRBD1. The ends lost 6 bases at V and 1 base at J; junction bases unmatched: 9. There are 17 residues in the CDR3. Germline lookup yields CDR1 MNHEY and CDR2 SMNVEV (reference sequence). CDR3 loop: CASRPGQFLSGANVLTF. CDR3 nucleotide sequence: TGTGCCAGCAGACCGGGACAGTTCCTTTCTGGGGCCAACGTCCTGACTTTC.

This chain links TRBV5-8 with TRBJ1-2; 7 bases agree with TRBD1. The junction had 3 bases not matched to a gene; V was cut back by 2 bases and J by 8 bases. The CDR3 covers 12 residues. The germline CDR1 and CDR2 sequences are SGHTS and YDEGEE. CDR3 nucleotide sequence: TGTGCCAGCAGCTTTGACAGGGAAGGCTACACCTTC. Its protein is CASSFDREGYTF.

The chain carries TRBV29-1 and TRBJ2-7; D possibly corresponds to TRBD1 (6 bases). This CDR3 comprises 13 residues. V was trimmed by 5 bases and J by 6 bases, leaving 17 bases between them. The germline V gene has CDR1 SQVTM and CDR2 ANQGSEA. CDR3 coding DNA: TGCAGCGTTAAAAGGACAGAGATAGGCGAGCAGTACTTC. This codes for CSVKRTEIGEQYF.

The chain links TRBV7-6 to TRBJ1-2; no definite D call. Germline loops: CDR1 SGHVS, CDR2 FNYEAQ. V was trimmed by 2 bases and J by 8 bases, leaving 12 bases between them. This CDR3 is built from 13 residues. The CDR3, as DNA: TGTGCCAGCAGCTTAATATCCGGTTGGGGCTACACCTTC. It specifies CASSLISGWGYTF.

The gene calls are TRBV3-1 (or the pseudogene TRBV3-2) and TRBJ1-1, with a possible D match to TRBD1 (6 bases). V gave up 4 bases and J gave up 8 bases, with 11 bases separating them. Germline CDR1 reads LGHDT; CDR2 reads YNNKEL (reference sequence). This CDR3 has 12 amino acids. CDR3 loop: CASSRGTGEAFF. The CDR3 DNA follows: TGTGCCAGCAGCCGAGGAACAGGGGAAGCTTTCTTT.

The rearrangement links TRBV6-5 to TRBJ1-1; TRBD1 matches at 10 bases. V was pared by 0 bases and J by 3 bases, with 1 base of the junction left unmatched. This CDR3 spans 15 amino acids. Germline V gene lookup returns CDR1 MNHEY and CDR2 SVGAGI. DNA for the CDR3: TGTGCCAGCAGTTACTCGGGACAGGGGTACACTGAAGCTTTCTTT. It specifies CASSYSGQGYTEAFF.

The chain carries TRBV7-9 and TRBJ1-1; 7 nucleotides line up with TRBD1. Looked up from germline, CDR1 is SEHNR and CDR2 is FQNEAQ (reference sequence). The junction had 15 bases not matched to a gene; V was cut back by 3 bases and J by 11 bases. The CDR3 is 15 residues long. CDR3 nucleotides: TGTGCCAGCAGCTTGATCGGAGGGGGCGCTTCGATGGCTTTCTTT. Protein product: CASSLIGGGASMAFF.

The rearrangement uses TRBV18 and TRBJ1-1; tentative D call: TRBD1 (6 bases). V lost 7 bases and J 8 bases, leaving 14 bases between the germline ends. The CDR3 is 12 residues long. Germline assignment: CDR1 KGHSH and CDR2 LQKENI. CDR3 amino acids: CASFRQVGEAFF. In DNA form, the CDR3 reads TGTGCCAGCTTCCGACAGGTGGGGGAAGCTTTCTTT. Variable domain in full (rest from reference TRBV18 and TRBJ1-1): NAGVMQNPRHLVRRRGQEARLRCSPMKGHSHVYWYRQLPEEGLKFMVYLQKENIIDESGMPKERFSAEFPKEGPSILRIQQVVRGDSAAYFCASFRQVGEAFFGQGTRLTVV.

With respect to this clone: One end of the junction is discordant with germline, which a read error may explain. V usage is TRBV5-6 and J usage is TRBJ1-2; D is ambiguous. This CDR3 has 11 amino acids. The germline gives CDR1 SGHDT, CDR2 YYEEEE. CDR3 in DNA: TGTGCCAGCAGCTTGGATTCTAGCGGCTCCTTC. Translating it yields CASSLDSSGSF.

This clone was counted a single time. The V and J genes are TRBV28 and TRBJ2-7, with 7 bases aligning to TRBD2. The V gene end was trimmed by 9 bases and the J gene end by 0 bases; junction bases not matched to a gene: 8. Germline-derived CDR1 and CDR2 are MDHEN and SYDVKM. The CDR3 contains 14 residues. In nucleotides, the CDR3 is TGTGCCAGTAGACGGGGGACTACCTCCTACGAGCAGTACTTC. It encodes CASRRGTTSYEQYF.

This chain links TRBV18 with TRBJ1-6; D gene ambiguous. Germline CDR1 KGHSH, CDR2 LQKENI. The CDR3 extends over 14 amino acids. V gave up 4 bases and J gave up 10 bases, with 14 bases separating them. The DNA for the CDR3 is TGTGCCAGCTCACTCGACACAAAGCCCTCACCCCTCCACTTT. Its protein product is CASSLDTKPSPLHF.

The chain links TRBV6-5 to TRBJ1-4; a weak D match, TRBD1 (5 bases). Trimming removed 8 bases from V and 7 bases from J, with 17 bases in between. This CDR3 is 14 amino acids long. CDR1 and CDR2 (germline): MNHEY, SVGAGI. The CDR3 region is CASHLGGAGEKLFF. CDR3 nucleotides: TGTGCCAGCCACCTTGGAGGGGCGGGTGAAAAACTGTTTTTT.

The rearrangement joins TRBV4-1 to TRBJ1-1; D not resolved. V was pared by 7 bases and J by 0 bases, with 15 bases between. The CDR3 is 15 amino acids. The germline V gene has CDR1 MGHRA and CDR2 YSYEKL. The CDR3 spells CASTLLRSMNTEAFF. CDR3 nucleotide sequence: TGCGCCAGCACCCTACTAAGGTCTATGAACACTGAAGCTTTCTTT.

This clone showed up just once. The chain uses TRBV19 and TRBJ1-2; 8 bases are shared with TRBD1. This CDR3 is 18 amino acids long. Germline loops: CDR1 LNHDA, CDR2 SQIVND (reference sequence). V was clipped by 6 bases and J by 4 bases; unmatched bases: 19. This CDR3 is CASRTRPQGAPPFYGYTF. In nucleotides, the CDR3 is TGTGCCAGTAGAACCCGCCCGCAGGGGGCCCCTCCCTTCTATGGCTACACCTTC.

This clone was seen a handful of times. The chain carries TRBV19 and TRBJ1-2; D not resolved. Germline loops: CDR1 LNHDA, CDR2 SQIVND (reference sequence). CDR3 size: 14 residues. The ends were cut back, 8 bases at V and 4 bases at J, with 17 bases in the middle. CDR3 sequence (DNA): TGTGCCAGTGAGGGTTCGGTGAGCATCTATGGCTACACCTTC. Translated, it gives CASEGSVSIYGYTF.

This chain uses TRBV5-8 with TRBJ2-3; 9 nucleotides agree with TRBD2. The length of the CDR3 is 18 residues. V lost 4 bases to trimming and J lost 2 bases; unmatched junction nucleotides: 14. Germline-derived CDR1 and CDR2 are SGHTS and YDEGEE. The CDR3 sequence is CASSRETGTSSFTDTQYF. The CDR3 DNA reads TGTGCCAGCAGCCGGGAAACCGGGACTAGCAGTTTCACAGATACGCAGTATTTT.